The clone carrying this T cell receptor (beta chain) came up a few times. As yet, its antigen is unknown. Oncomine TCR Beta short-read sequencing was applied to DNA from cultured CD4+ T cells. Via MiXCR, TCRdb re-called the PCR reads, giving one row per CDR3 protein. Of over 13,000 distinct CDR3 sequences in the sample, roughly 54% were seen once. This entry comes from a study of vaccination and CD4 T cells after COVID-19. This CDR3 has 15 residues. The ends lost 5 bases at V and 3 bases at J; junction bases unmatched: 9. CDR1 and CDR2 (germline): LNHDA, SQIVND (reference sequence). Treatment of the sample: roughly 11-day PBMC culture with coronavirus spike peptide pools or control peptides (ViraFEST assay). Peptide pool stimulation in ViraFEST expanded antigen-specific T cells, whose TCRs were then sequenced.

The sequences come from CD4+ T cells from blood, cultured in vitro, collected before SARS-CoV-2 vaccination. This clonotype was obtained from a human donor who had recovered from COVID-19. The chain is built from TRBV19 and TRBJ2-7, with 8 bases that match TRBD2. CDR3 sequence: CASSAQAGVGYEQYF. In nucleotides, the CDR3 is TGTGCCAGTAGTGCCCAAGCGGGAGTGGGCTACGAGCAGTACTTC.